This TCR beta chain originates from a study of blood T cell repertoires in COVID-19. The germline V gene has CDR1 SQVTM and CDR2 ANQGSEA. V shed 6 bases, J shed 3 bases, and the junction held 10 bases outside the gene matches. There are 14 residues in the CDR3. Generated by immunoSEQ multiplex PCR, the TCRdb table keeps only in-frame clones and is missing some. The data show hundreds of thousands of clones, with about nine tenths seen just once and around 9% held by the top ten. The chain is built from TRBV29-1 and TRBJ1-1, with TRBD1 matching 7 bases. This TCR was sampled from a woman between 18 and 29 years old who had recovered from COVID-19. Sequencing was carried out using PBMCs or T cells enriched from blood (not recorded which). The CDR3 here is CSVTGAGGDTEAFF. CDR3 DNA sequence: TGCAGCGTCACAGGGGCGGGAGGGGACACTGAAGCTTTCTTT.